This record covers a single T cell receptor (beta chain). What it recognizes is unknown. The CDR3 is made up of 16 amino acids. Germline V gene data show CDR1 as MNHEY and CDR2 as SVGAGI. Trimming cost V 4 bases and J 3 bases; bases outside gene matches: 7. The assay was immunoSEQ multiplex PCR, and TCRdb's table has in-frame clones only and misses some. The top ten clones hold 2.6% of a sample with roughly 34,000 clones, roughly four fifths of them seen once. These data originate in a study of OX40 agonist ivuxolimab in advanced cancers. Overall study findings and caveats: Blood T cells, both CD4+ and CD8+, expanded clonally by week 6 at 0.1 to 3.0 mg/kg. What antigens the expanded peripheral T cells recognized was never established.

The chain carries TRBV6-5 and TRBJ2-5; 11 positions agree with TRBD1. This TCR derives from an adult with an advanced solid tumor such as melanoma, head and neck, liver or kidney cancer. The sequences come from CD4+ or CD8+ T cells sorted from blood, collected in a trial of the OX40 agonist ivuxolimab. Here the CDR3 reads CASSFGQGARKETQYF. The CDR3 DNA is TGTGCCAGCAGTTTCGGACAGGGGGCACGGAAAGAGACCCAGTACTTC.